The rows below give T cell receptor beta chains drawn from one sample of a study of T cell repertoires in cytomegalovirus infection. Each CDR3 protein is one row after TCRdb ran MiXCR on the reads. The table has 450,000 to 650,000 distinct CDR3 sequences, just under 40% seen once. Their antigens are not known. Specimen: cultured PBMCs, collected from culture after CMV antigen stimulation. The source is a human donor in good health (CMV status not recorded). Some clones in this sample may be carry-over from other donors' samples. The CDR3 runs from the conserved cysteine through the conserved F or W. The order of the fields is clone size, V gene, D gene, J gene, CDR3 DNA, CDR3 protein. D genes are given only for firm matches. The size entry is marked missing in some rows and otherwise reads once, few, many or a size class.

few	TRBV7-2	-	TRBJ1-5	TGTGCCAGCAGCTCAGCGCGCGGGATTCAGCCCCAGCATTTT	CASSSARGIQPQHF
-	TRBV15	-	TRBJ1-1	TGTGCCACCAGCAATAGCAGAGGGGGCACTGAAGCTTTCTTT	CATSNSRGGTEAFF
-	TRBV7-8	TRBD2	TRBJ2-1	TGTGCCAGCAGCCCGAGTACCAATAGCGGGGGCTCTGACTACAATGAGCAGTTCTTC	CASSPSTNSGGSDYNEQFF
-	TRBV7-8	-	TRBJ2-2	TGTGCCAGCAGCTCCTTGCTGGTGGGACTTATGAACACCGGGGAGCTGTTTTTT	CASSSLLVGLMNTGELFF
-	TRBV7-2	-	TRBJ2-2	TGTGCCAGCAGCTTAGTACTAGCCAGGGAGCTGTTTTTT	CASSLVLARELFF
-	TRBV20-1	-	TRBJ2-3	TGCAGTGCTAGCCAAAACTGGGGTACGCAGTATTTT	CSASQNWGTQYF
-	TRBV6-1	-	TRBJ1-6	TGTGCCAGCAGTGACAGGAGCTCCTATAATTCACCCCTCCACTTT	CASSDRSSYNSPLHF
-	TRBV7-9	TRBD1	TRBJ1-3	TGTGCCAGCAGCTTAAAGACAGGGATCGGAAACACCATATATTTT	CASSLKTGIGNTIYF
-	TRBV2	-	TRBJ2-1	TGTGCCAGCAGTGATTCGGGTCAGGAAGAACAGGGTTCCACCCGAAGCTCCTACAATGAGCAGTTCTTC	CASSDSGQEEQGSTRSSYNEQFF
once	TRBV27	-	TRBJ2-5	TGTGCCAGCAGTTTCGCCGTGACAGGACAAGAGACCCAGTACTTC	CASSFAVTGQETQYF
few	TRBV7-2	-	TRBJ1-4	TGTGCCAGCAGCTTACAGGGCTCTGAAAAACTGTTTTTT	CASSLQGSEKLFF
few	TRBV19	TRBD1	TRBJ1-5	TGTGCCAGTAGCGTCGGGACAGTCAGGAAGGGCAATCAGCCCCAGCATTTT	CASSVGTVRKGNQPQHF
once	TRBV6-1	-	TRBJ1-2	TGTGCCAGCAGTGAAGGAGGGGCTCTGGATGGCTACACCTTC	CASSEGGALDGYTF
-	TRBV27	-	TRBJ2-2	TGTGCCAGCAGGCAGGGTCCGAGCGGGGAGCTGTTTTTT	CASRQGPSGELFF
-	TRBV15	-	TRBJ1-1	TGTGCCACCAGCAGAGATGGCAGGGGTGACACTGAAGCTTTCTTT	CATSRDGRGDTEAFF
many	TRBV6-5	TRBD1	TRBJ1-3	TGTGCCAGCAGTTCAACAGGGGACACTGGAAACACCATATATTTT	CASSSTGDTGNTIYF
few	TRBV7-2	-	TRBJ1-5	TGTGCCAGCAGCCGGCGCAACAATCAGCCCCAGCATTTT	CASSRRNNQPQHF
few	TRBV27	-	TRBJ2-5	TGTGCCAGCAGTTCCTTAGGGGGGGAAGAAGAGACCCAGTACTTC	CASSSLGGEEETQYF
few	TRBV7-2	-	TRBJ1-4	TGTGCCAGCAGAGAGTGGAGTAATGAAAAACTGTTTTTT	CASREWSNEKLFF
few	TRBV27	TRBD2	TRBJ2-5	TGTGCCAGCAGTTCGGGACTAGTGGGGCAAGAGACCCAGTACTTC	CASSSGLVGQETQYF
few	TRBV7-2	-	TRBJ2-7	TGTGCCAGCAGCTTAAGGGGAGCGGTGTTCTCCTACGAGCAGTACTTC	CASSLRGAVFSYEQYF
-	TRBV6-2/TRBV6-3	-	TRBJ1-5	TGTGCCAGCAGTTACGTCGGTGGGGGGGATCAGCCCCAGCATTTT	CASSYVGGGDQPQHF
-	TRBV6-1	-	TRBJ2-7	TGTGCCAGCAGTGAAGCAGGCCTTAGGTACGAGCAGTACTTC	CASSEAGLRYEQYF
-	TRBV27	-	TRBJ1-2	TGTGCCAGCAGTCCCGGGACACCTCTCTATGGCTACACCTTC	CASSPGTPLYGYTF
-	TRBV19	TRBD2	TRBJ2-3	TGTGCCAGTAGCCCCAGGGCGGGGGGCGACACAGATACGCAGTATTTT	CASSPRAGGDTDTQYF
-	TRBV6-2/TRBV6-3	-	TRBJ2-2	TGTGCCAGCAGTTACCTGGTTGCGGGACACAGGGAGCTGTTTTTT	CASSYLVAGHRELFF
few	TRBV4-3	-	TRBJ2-7	TGCGCCAGCAGCCTAAGGACAGCCAGCTCCTACGAGCAGTACTTC	CASSLRTASSYEQYF
-	TRBV11-2	-	TRBJ1-6	TGTGCCAGCAGCGCAGGGTTAGATTCACCCCTCCACTTT	CASSAGLDSPLHF
-	TRBV11-2	TRBD1	TRBJ2-5	TGTGCCAGCAGGCCAACATACAGGGGCGAAGAGACCCAGTACTTC	CASRPTYRGEETQYF